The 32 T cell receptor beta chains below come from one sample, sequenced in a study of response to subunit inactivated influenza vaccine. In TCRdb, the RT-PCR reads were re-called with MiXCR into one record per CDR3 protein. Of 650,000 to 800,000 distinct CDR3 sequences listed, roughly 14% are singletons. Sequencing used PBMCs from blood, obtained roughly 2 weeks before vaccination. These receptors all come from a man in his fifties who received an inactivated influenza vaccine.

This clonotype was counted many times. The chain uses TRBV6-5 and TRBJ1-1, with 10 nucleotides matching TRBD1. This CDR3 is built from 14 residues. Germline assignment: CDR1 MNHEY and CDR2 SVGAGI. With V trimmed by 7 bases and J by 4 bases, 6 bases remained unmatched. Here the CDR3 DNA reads TGTGCCAGCACCAGGACAGGGGGGATCACTGAAGCTTTCTTT. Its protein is CASTRTGGITEAFF.

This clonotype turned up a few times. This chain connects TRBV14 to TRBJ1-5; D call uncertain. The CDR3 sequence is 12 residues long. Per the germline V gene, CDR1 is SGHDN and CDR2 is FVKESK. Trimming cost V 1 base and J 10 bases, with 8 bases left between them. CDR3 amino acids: CASSQGGRPQHF. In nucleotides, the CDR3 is TGTGCCAGCAGCCAAGGGGGTCGACCCCAGCATTTT.

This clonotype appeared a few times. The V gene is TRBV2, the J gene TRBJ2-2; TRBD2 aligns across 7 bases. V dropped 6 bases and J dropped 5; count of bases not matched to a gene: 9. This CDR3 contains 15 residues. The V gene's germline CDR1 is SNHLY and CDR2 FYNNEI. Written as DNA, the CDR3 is TGTGCCAGCAGGGAGGCAGCGGGATGGACCGGGGAGCTGTTTTTT. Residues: CASREAAGWTGELFF.

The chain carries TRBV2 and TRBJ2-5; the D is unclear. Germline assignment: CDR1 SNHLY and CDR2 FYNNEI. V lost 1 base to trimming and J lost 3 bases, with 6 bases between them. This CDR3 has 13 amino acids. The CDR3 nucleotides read TGTGCCAGCAGTGAAGGCCGAGAAGAGACCCAGTACTTC. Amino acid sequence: CASSEGREETQYF. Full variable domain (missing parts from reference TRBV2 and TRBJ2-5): EPEVTQTPSHQVTQMGQEVILRCVPISNHLYFYWYRQILGQKVEFLVSFYNNEISEKSEIFDDQFSVERPDGSNFTLKIRSTKLEDSAMYFCASSEGREETQYFGPGTRLLVL.

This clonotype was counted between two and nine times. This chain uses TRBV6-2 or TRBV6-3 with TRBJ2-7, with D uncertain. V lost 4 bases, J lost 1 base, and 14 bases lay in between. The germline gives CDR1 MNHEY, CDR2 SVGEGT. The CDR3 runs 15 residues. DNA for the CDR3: TGTGCCAGCAGTTCGGGCCTTTCCAATTCCTACGAGCAGTACTTC. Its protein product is CASSSGLSNSYEQYF.

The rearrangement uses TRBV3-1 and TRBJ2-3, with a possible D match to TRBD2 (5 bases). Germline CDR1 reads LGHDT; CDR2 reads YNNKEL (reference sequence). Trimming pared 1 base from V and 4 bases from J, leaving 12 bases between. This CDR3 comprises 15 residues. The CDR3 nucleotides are TGTGCCAGCAGCCAAGGACTATTACCCGCAGATACGCAGTATTTT. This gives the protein CASSQGLLPADTQYF.

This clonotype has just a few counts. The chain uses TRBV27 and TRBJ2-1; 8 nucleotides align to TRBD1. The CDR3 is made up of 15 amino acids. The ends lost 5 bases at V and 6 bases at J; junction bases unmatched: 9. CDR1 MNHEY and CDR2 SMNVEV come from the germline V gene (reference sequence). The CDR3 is CASSTGQGAVNEQFF. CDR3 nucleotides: TGTGCCAGCAGTACGGGGCAGGGGGCTGTCAATGAGCAGTTCTTC.

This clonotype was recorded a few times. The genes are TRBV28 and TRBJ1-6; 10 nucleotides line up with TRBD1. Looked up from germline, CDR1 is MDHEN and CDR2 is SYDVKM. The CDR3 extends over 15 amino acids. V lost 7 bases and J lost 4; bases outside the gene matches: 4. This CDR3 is CASNQGQGYNSPLHF. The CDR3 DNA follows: TGTGCCAGCAACCAGGGACAGGGGTATAATTCACCCCTCCACTTT.

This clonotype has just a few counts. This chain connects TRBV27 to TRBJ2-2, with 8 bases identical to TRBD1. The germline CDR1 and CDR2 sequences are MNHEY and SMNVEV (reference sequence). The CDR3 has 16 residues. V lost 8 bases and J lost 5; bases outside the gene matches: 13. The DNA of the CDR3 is TGTGCCAGCCGCACTCTCCGTCAGGGGGCAACCGGGGAGCTGTTTTTT. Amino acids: CASRTLRQGATGELFF.

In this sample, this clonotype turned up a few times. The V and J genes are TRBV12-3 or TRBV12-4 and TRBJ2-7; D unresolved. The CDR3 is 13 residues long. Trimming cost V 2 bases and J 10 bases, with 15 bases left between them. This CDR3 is CASSLNLTPAQYF. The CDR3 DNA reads TGTGCCAGCAGTTTAAACCTTACACCCGCACAGTACTTC.

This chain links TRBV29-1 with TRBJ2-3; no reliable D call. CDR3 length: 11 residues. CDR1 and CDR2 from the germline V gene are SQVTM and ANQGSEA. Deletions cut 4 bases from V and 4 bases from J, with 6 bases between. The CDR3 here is CSVAWADTQYF. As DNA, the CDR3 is TGCAGCGTTGCTTGGGCAGATACGCAGTATTTT.

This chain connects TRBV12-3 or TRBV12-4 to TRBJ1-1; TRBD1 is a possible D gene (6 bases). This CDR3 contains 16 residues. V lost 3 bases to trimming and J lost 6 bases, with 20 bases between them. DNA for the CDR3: TGTGCCAGCAGTTTGGCAGGGGCGCGAAGTGGCGCTGAAGCTTTCTTT. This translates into CASSLAGARSGAEAFF.

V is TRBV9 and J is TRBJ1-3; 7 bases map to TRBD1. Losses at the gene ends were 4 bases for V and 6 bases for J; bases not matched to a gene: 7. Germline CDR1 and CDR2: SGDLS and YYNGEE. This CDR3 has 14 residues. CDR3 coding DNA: TGTGCCAGCAGCCGGGGACAGACTGAAAACACCATATATTTT. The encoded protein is CASSRGQTENTIYF.

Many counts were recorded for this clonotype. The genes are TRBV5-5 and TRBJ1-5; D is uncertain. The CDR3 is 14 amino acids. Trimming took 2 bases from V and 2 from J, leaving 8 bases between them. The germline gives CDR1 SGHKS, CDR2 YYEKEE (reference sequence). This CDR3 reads CASSFAEGNQPQHF. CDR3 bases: TGTGCCAGCAGCTTTGCTGAGGGCAATCAGCCCCAGCATTTT.

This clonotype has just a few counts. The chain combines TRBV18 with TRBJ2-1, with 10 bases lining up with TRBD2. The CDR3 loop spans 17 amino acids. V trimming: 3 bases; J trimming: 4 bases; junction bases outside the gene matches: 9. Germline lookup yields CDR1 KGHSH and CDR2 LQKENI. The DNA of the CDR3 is TGTGCCAGCTCACCCACTAGCGGGACCGCCCCTTACAATGAGCAGTTCTTC. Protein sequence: CASSPTSGTAPYNEQFF.

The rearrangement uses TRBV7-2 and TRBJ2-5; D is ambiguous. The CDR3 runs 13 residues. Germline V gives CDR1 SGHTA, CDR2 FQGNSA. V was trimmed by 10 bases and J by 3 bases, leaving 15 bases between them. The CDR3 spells CATKDYVEETQYF. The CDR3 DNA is TGTGCCACCAAGGATTATGTAGAAGAGACCCAGTACTTC.

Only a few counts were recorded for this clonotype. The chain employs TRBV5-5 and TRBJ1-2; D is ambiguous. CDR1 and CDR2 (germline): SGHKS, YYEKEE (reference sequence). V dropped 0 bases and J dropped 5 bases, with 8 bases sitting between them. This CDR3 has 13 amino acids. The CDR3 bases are TGTGCCAGCAGCTTGGCACCTGAGTATGGCTACACCTTC. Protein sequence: CASSLAPEYGYTF.

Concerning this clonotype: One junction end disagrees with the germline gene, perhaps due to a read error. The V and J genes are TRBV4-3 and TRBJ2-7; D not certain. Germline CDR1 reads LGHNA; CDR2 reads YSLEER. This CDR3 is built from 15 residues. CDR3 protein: CASSQGPGQAYGQYF. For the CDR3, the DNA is TGCGCCAGCAGCCAAGGCCCCGGGCAGGCCTACGGGCAGTACTTC.

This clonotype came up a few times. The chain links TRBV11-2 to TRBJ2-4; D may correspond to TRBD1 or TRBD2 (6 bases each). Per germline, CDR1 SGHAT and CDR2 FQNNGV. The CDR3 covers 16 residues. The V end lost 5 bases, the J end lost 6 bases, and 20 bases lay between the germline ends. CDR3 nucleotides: TGTGCCAGCAGCCTTCTTAAGGGGGGCCGCGGAAACATTCAGTACTTC. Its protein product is CASSLLKGGRGNIQYF.

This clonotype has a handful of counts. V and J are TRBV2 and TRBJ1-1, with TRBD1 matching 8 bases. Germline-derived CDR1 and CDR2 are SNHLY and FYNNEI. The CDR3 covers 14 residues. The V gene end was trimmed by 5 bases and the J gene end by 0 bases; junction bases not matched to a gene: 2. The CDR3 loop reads CASSNRGMNTEAFF. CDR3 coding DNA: TGTGCCAGCAGTAACAGGGGGATGAACACTGAAGCTTTCTTT.

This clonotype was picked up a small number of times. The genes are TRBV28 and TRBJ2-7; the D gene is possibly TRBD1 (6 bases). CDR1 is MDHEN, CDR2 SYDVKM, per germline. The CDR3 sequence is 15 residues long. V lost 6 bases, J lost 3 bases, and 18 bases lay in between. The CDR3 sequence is CASSRGPGTHYEQYF. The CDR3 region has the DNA TGTGCCAGCAGCCGAGGACCCGGGACACACTACGAGCAGTACTTC.

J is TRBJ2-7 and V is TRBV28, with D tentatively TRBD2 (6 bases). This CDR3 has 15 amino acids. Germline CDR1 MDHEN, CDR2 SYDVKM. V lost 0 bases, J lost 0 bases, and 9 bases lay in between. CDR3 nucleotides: TGTGCCAGCAGTTTATGGCTAGCGCGCTCCTACGAGCAGTACTTC. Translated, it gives CASSLWLARSYEQYF.

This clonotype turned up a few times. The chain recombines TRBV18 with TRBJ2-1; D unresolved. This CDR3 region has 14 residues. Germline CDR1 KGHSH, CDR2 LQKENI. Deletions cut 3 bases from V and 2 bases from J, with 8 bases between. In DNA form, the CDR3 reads TGTGCCAGCTCACCGCCCTACACCTACAATGAGCAGTTCTTC. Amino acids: CASSPPYTYNEQFF.

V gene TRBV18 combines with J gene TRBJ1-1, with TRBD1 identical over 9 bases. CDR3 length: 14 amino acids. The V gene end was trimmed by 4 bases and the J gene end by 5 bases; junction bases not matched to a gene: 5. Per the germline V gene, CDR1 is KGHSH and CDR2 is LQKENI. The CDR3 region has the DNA TGTGCCAGCTCACTACCAGACAGGGGGACTGAAGCTTTCTTT. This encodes CASSLPDRGTEAFF.

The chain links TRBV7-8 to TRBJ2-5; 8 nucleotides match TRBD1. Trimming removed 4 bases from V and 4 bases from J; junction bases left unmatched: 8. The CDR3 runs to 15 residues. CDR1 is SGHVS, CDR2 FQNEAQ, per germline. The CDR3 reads CASSYGQGRLETQYF. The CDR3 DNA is TGTGCCAGCAGCTATGGACAGGGTCGGTTAGAGACCCAGTACTTC.

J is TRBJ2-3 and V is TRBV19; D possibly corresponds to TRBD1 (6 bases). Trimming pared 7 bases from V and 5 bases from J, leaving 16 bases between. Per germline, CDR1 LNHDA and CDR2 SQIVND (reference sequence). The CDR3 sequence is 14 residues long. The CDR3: CASKARGRRDTQYF. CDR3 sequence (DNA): TGTGCCAGTAAAGCCAGGGGCCGGCGAGATACGCAGTATTTT.

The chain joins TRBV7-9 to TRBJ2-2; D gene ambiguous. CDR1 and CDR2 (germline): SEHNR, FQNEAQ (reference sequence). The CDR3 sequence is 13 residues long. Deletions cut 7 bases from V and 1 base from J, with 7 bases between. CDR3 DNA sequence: TGTGCCAGCAAGGCGGTGAACACCGGGGAGCTGTTTTTT. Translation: CASKAVNTGELFF.

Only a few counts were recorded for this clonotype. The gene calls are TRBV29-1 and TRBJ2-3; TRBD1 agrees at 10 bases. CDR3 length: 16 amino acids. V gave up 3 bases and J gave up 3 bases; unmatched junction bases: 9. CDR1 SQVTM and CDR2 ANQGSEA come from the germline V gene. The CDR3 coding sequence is TGCAGCGTTGATTCTAGGGACAGGGGAAGGACAGATACGCAGTATTTT. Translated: CSVDSRDRGRTDTQYF.

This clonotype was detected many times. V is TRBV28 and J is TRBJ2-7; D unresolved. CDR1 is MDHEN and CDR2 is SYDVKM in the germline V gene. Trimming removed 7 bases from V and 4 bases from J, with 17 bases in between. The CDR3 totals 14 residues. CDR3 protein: CASTRGSDRYEQYF. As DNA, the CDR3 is TGTGCCAGCACCCGTGGGTCAGACCGATACGAGCAGTACTTC. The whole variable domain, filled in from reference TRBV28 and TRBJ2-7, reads DVKVTQSSRYLVKRTGEKVFLECVQDMDHENMFWYRQDPGLGLRLIYFSYDVKMKEKGDIPEGYSVSREKKERFSLILESASTNQTSMYLCASTRGSDRYEQYFGPGTRLTVT.

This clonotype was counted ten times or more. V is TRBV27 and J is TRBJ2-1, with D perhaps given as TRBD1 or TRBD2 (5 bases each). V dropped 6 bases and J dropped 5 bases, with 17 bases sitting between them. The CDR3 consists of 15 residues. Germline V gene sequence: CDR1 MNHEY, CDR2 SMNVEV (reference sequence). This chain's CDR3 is CASSWGGGSNNEQFF. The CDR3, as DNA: TGTGCCAGCAGCTGGGGTGGGGGTTCGAACAATGAGCAGTTCTTC.

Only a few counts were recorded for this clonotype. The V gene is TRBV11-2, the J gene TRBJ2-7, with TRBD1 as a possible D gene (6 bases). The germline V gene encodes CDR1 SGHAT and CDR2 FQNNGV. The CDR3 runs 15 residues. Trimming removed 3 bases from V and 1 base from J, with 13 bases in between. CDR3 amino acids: CASSFVTGASYEQYF. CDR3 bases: TGTGCCAGCAGCTTTGTGACAGGTGCTTCCTACGAGCAGTACTTC.

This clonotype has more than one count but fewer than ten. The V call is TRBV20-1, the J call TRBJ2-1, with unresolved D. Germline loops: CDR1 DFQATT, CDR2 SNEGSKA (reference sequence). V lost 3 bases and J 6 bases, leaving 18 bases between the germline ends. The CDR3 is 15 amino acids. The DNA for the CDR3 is TGCAGTGCTAGCCTAAGATCCGGCCCCCGCAATGAGCAGTTCTTC. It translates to CSASLRSGPRNEQFF.